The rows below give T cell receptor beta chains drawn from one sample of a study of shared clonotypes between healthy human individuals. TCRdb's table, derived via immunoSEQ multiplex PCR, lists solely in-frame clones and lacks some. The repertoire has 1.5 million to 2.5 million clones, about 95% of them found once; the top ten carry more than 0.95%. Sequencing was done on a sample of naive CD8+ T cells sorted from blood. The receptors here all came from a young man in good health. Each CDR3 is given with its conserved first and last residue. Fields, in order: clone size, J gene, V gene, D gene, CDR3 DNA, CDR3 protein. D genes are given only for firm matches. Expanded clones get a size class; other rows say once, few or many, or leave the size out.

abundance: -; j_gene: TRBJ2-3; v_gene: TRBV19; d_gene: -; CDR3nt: TGTGCCAGTAGTCCCTCTAAGCGATTCACAGATACGCAGTATTTT; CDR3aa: CASSPSKRFTDTQYF
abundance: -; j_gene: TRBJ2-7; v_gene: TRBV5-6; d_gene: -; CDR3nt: TGTGCCAGCAGCAATATCGGGACGGCTACCTACGAGCAGTACTTC; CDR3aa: CASSNIGTATYEQYF
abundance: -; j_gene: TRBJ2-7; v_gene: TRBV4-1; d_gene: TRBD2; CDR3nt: TGCGCCAGCAGCCAAGAAGAAGCGGGGGGGCGCGAGCAGTACTTC; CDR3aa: CASSQEEAGGREQYF
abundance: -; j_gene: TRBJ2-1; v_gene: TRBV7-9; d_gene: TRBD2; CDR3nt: TGTGCCAGCAGCTTAGATGTAGCGGGGAGCTACAATGAGCAGTTCTTC; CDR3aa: CASSLDVAGSYNEQFF
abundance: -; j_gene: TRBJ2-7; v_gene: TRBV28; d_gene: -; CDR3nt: TGTGCCAGCAGTTTATGGGGGACGTCCAGCTCCTACGAGCAGTACTTC; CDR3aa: CASSLWGTSSSYEQYF
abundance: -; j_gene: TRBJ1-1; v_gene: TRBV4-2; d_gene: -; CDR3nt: TGTGCCAGCAGCCCTGACGGGAACACTGAAGCTTTCTTT; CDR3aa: CASSPDGNTEAFF
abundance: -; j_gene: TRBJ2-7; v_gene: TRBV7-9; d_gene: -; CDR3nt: TGTGCCAGCAGTCGCGAGTACGAGCAGTACTTC; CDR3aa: CASSREYEQYF
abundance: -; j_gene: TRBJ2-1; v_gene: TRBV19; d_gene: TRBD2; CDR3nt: TGTGCCAGTAGTATCATGCTATCTAGGACTAGCGGGAGTCGTTGGGGCAATGAGCAGTTCTTC; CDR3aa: CASSIMLSRTSGSRWGNEQFF
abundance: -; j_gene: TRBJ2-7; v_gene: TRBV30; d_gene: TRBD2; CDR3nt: TGTGCCTGGAGTGTCTTTAGCGGGGCCTCCTACGAGCAGTACTTC; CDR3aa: CAWSVFSGASYEQYF
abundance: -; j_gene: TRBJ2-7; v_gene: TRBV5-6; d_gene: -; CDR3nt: TGTGCCAGCAGCTTGGGGGCAGTTACCGGCGAGCAGTACTTC; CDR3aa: CASSLGAVTGEQYF
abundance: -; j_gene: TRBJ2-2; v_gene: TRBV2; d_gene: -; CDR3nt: TGTGCCAGCAGTGAGGCCAGCGGAGTAAGCACCGGGGAGCTGTTTTTT; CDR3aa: CASSEASGVSTGELFF
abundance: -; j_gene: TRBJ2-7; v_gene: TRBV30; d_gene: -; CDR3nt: TGTGCCTGGAGTCGGGAACCCAGGTCCTACGAGCAGTACTTC; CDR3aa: CAWSREPRSYEQYF
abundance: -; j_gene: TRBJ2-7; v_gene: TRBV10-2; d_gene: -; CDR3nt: TGCGCCAGCAGTGAGGGAGGGTCTCGGCAGTACTTC; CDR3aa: CASSEGGSRQYF
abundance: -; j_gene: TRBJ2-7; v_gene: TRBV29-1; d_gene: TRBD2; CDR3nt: TGCAGCGTTGAACTAGCGGGAGTATATACCTACGAGCAGTACTTC; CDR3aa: CSVELAGVYTYEQYF
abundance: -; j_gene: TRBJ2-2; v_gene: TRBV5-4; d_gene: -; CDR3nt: TGTGCCACTACCCCTGTGGCACCTGACACCGGGGAGCTGTTTTTT; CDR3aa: CATTPVAPDTGELFF
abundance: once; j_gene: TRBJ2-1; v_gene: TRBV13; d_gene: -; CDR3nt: TGTGCCAGCAGCTTAGGCCAGAGGACCTACAATGAGCAGTTCTTC; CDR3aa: CASSLGQRTYNEQFF
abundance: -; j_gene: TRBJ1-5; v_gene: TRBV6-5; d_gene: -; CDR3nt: TGTGCCAGCAGCCCCAGCGACGGGGCCAATCAGCCCCAGCATTTT; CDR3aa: CASSPSDGANQPQHF
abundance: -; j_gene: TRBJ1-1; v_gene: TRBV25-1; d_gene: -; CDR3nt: TGTGCCAGCAGTCTCGGGGTTGGGGACACTGAAGCTTTCTTT; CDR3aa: CASSLGVGDTEAFF
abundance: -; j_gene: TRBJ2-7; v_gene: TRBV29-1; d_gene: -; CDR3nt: TGCAGCGTTGAAGATCTTTCGCTAGGTCAACCCTACGAGCAGTACTTC; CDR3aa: CSVEDLSLGQPYEQYF
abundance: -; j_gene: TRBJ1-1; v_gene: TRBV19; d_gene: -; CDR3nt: TGTGCCAGTAGCGCGACCGGGTTGGGAGCTTTCTTT; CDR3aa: CASSATGLGAFF
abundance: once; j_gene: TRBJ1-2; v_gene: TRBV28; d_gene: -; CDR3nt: TGTGCCAGCAGTTTATTGGCAGGAACTAACTATGGCTACACCTTC; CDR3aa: CASSLLAGTNYGYTF
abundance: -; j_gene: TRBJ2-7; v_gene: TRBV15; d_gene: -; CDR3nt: TGTGCCACCAGCGTTGGTTTGGGGGATTCGACCGAGCAGTACTTC; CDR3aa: CATSVGLGDSTEQYF